A single sample is the source of the 9 T cell receptor beta chains below, sequenced in a study of graft-versus-host responses after intestinal transplantation. Here immunoSEQ multiplex PCR was the method, and the copy in TCRdb shows in-frame clones only, minus some. The table includes about 86,000 clones, about 87% detected once. Antigens of these TCRs are unknown. This specimen consisted of unstimulated CD4+ T cells sorted from spleen or lymph node cells, obtained before transplant. These receptors originate from a human donor who was the organ donor for an intestinal transplant.

The rearrangement links TRBV11-2 to TRBJ2-1, with D perhaps TRBD1 (6 bases). The V end was cut by 7 bases, the J end by 2 bases, with 12 bases between. The CDR3 loop spans 14 amino acids. The germline V gene encodes CDR1 SGHAT and CDR2 FQNNGV. The CDR3 spells CASNREFPYNEQFF. CDR3 in DNA: TGTGCCAGCAACAGGGAGTTTCCCTACAATGAGCAGTTCTTC. The whole variable domain, filled in from reference TRBV11-2 and TRBJ2-1, reads EAGVAQSPRYKIIEKRQSVAFWCNPISGHATLYWYQQILGQGPKLLIQFQNNGVVDDSQLPKDRFSAERLKGVDSTLKIQPAKLEDSAVYLCASNREFPYNEQFFGPGTRLTVL.

This sequence joins TRBV6-6 and TRBJ1-2, with D unresolved. The germline CDR1 and CDR2 sequences are MNHNY and SVGAGI (reference sequence). V lost 4 bases, J lost 3 bases, and 3 bases lay in between. The CDR3 length is 11 residues. The CDR3 bases are TGTGCCAGCAGTTCGGACTATGGCTACACCTTC. This translates into CASSSDYGYTF.

The chain uses TRBV6-6 and TRBJ1-5; D remains ambiguous. Between the trimmed V and J ends, which lost 2 bases and 5 bases, there was a span of 13 bases. The germline V gene encodes CDR1 MNHNY and CDR2 SVGAGI (reference sequence). The CDR3 sequence is 15 residues long. In DNA form, the CDR3 reads TGTGCCAGCAGTTACACGGTCCGGGGAGATCAGCCCCAGCATTTT. It encodes CASSYTVRGDQPQHF.

This chain connects TRBV18 to TRBJ2-1; D not certain. Germline V gives CDR1 KGHSH, CDR2 LQKENI. Trimming pared 2 bases from V and 6 bases from J, leaving 5 bases between. CDR3 length: 12 residues. DNA of the CDR3: TGTGCCAGCTCACCAGGGCTCAATGAGCAGTTCTTC. Translated, it gives CASSPGLNEQFF.

The chain uses TRBV4-1 and TRBJ2-7; 13 bases line up with TRBD2. Trimming took 4 bases from V and 3 from J; bases not matched to a gene: 15. The CDR3 contains 19 residues. Germline V gives CDR1 MGHRA, CDR2 YSYEKL. This CDR3 is CASSPLGLAGVSPLYEQYF. CDR3 DNA: TGCGCCAGCAGCCCTCTAGGACTAGCGGGAGTTTCCCCCCTCTACGAGCAGTACTTC.

This chain uses TRBV6-1 with TRBJ2-1, with D possibly TRBD1 on 5 matching bases. Looked up from germline, CDR1 is MNHNS and CDR2 is SASEGT. Trimming left V 0 bases short and J 3 bases short, with 12 bases between. CDR3 length equals 16 residues. CDR3 amino acids: CASSEADTSIYNEQFF. The CDR3 DNA sequence: TGTGCCAGCAGTGAAGCGGACACCAGCATCTACAATGAGCAGTTCTTC.

This chain connects TRBV15 to TRBJ2-3, with 12 bases matching TRBD2. The CDR3 loop spans 17 amino acids. Germline V CDR1 and CDR2: LNHNV, YYDKDF (reference sequence). V shed 1 base, J shed 4 bases, and the junction held 6 bases outside the gene matches. DNA for the CDR3: TGTGCCACCAGCAGAGGCCCGACTAGCGGGAGTTCAGATACGCAGTATTTT. Protein product: CATSRGPTSGSSDTQYF.

The chain has TRBV2 and TRBJ1-3, with D perhaps matching TRBD1 (6 bases). The CDR3 loop spans 15 amino acids. Germline CDR1 SNHLY, CDR2 FYNNEI. Trimming took 4 bases from V and 0 from J, leaving 10 bases between them. The CDR3 nucleotides are TGTGCCAGCAGTGTGGACAGAGGCTCTGGAAACACCATATATTTT. Protein: CASSVDRGSGNTIYF. Together with reference TRBV2 and TRBJ1-3, the CDR3 gives the full variable domain: EPEVTQTPSHQVTQMGQEVILRCVPISNHLYFYWYRQILGQKVEFLVSFYNNEISEKSEIFDDQFSVERPDGSNFTLKIRSTKLEDSAMYFCASSVDRGSGNTIYFGEGSWLTVV.

This chain joins TRBV6-1 and TRBJ2-7; D might be TRBD1 (5 bases). Trimming removed 4 bases at V and 4 bases at J, with 14 bases between. The CDR3 runs to 14 residues. Germline V gene data show CDR1 as MNHNS and CDR2 as SASEGT. The CDR3 region is CASSGTPPNYEQYF. The CDR3 coding sequence is TGTGCCAGCAGTGGGACACCACCTAATTACGAGCAGTACTTC.